A selection of T cell receptor beta chains follows, all from one sample in a study of early T cells in non-severe SARS-CoV-2 infection. TCRdb re-derived calls from the 5' RACE reads in MiXCR, one entry per CDR3 protein. This table holds tens of thousands of distinct CDR3 sequences, 10% to 15% found once. Sequenced input: whole blood. The origin of the receptors is an adult who was a healthcare worker with PCR-confirmed SARS-CoV-2 infection or an uninfected control (not recorded which). The CDR3 runs from the conserved cysteine through the conserved F or W. Fields, in order: D gene, CDR3 length, clone size, J gene, V gene, CDR3 protein, CDR3 DNA. D genes are given only for firm matches. Not every row has a clone size; where given, it reads once, few, many or a size class.

D gene: TRBD2
CDR3 length: 17
clone size: .
J gene: TRBJ2-7
V gene: TRBV5-1
CDR3 protein: CASSFEKSGRISYEQYF
CDR3 DNA: TGCGCCAGCAGCTTTGAGAAGAGCGGGAGGATTTCCTACGAGCAGTACTTC

D gene: .
CDR3 length: 15
clone size: many
J gene: TRBJ1-1
V gene: TRBV18
CDR3 protein: CASSPPRIRNTEAFF
CDR3 DNA: TGTGCCAGCTCACCACCTAGAATCAGGAACACTGAAGCTTTCTTT

D gene: .
CDR3 length: 15
clone size: few
J gene: TRBJ2-7
V gene: TRBV12-3/TRBV12-4
CDR3 protein: CASRPRGGVFGEQYF
CDR3 DNA: TGTGCCAGCAGGCCTCGCGGCGGGGTGTTTGGCGAGCAGTACTTC

D gene: .
CDR3 length: 15
clone size: few
J gene: TRBJ2-1
V gene: TRBV7-3
CDR3 protein: CASSLNSGSYNEQFF
CDR3 DNA: TGTGCCAGCAGCTTAAACAGCGGTTCTTACAATGAGCAGTTCTTC

D gene: .
CDR3 length: 13
clone size: few
J gene: TRBJ1-4
V gene: TRBV20-1
CDR3 protein: CSAREGAVEKLFF
CDR3 DNA: TGCAGTGCTAGGGAAGGGGCTGTTGAAAAACTGTTTTTT

D gene: TRBD2
CDR3 length: 15
clone size: .
J gene: TRBJ2-7
V gene: TRBV20-1
CDR3 protein: CSATTSGFLTYEQYF
CDR3 DNA: TGCAGTGCTACTACTAGCGGGTTTCTAACCTACGAGCAGTACTTC

D gene: .
CDR3 length: 15
clone size: .
J gene: TRBJ2-7
V gene: TRBV5-1
CDR3 protein: CASSAGTGIFYEQYF
CDR3 DNA: TGCGCCAGCAGCGCGGGGACTGGAATATTCTACGAGCAGTACTTC

D gene: .
CDR3 length: 13
clone size: .
J gene: TRBJ2-2
V gene: TRBV19
CDR3 protein: CASSPQGTGELFF
CDR3 DNA: TGTGCCAGTAGCCCACAGGGTACCGGGGAGCTGTTTTTT

D gene: .
CDR3 length: 15
clone size: .
J gene: TRBJ1-1
V gene: TRBV5-1
CDR3 protein: CASSPWTEPNTEAFF
CDR3 DNA: TGCGCCAGCAGCCCTTGGACAGAGCCGAACACTGAAGCTTTCTTT

D gene: .
CDR3 length: 15
clone size: few
J gene: TRBJ2-1
V gene: TRBV7-2
CDR3 protein: CASSLYLDSYNEQFF
CDR3 DNA: TGTGCCAGCAGCTTATATTTGGACAGCTACAATGAGCAGTTCTTC

D gene: .
CDR3 length: 11
clone size: .
J gene: TRBJ1-4
V gene: TRBV7-9
CDR3 protein: CASSLTEKLFF
CDR3 DNA: TGTGCCAGCAGCTTAACTGAAAAACTGTTTTTT

D gene: .
CDR3 length: 14
clone size: .
J gene: TRBJ2-2
V gene: TRBV25-1
CDR3 protein: CASSTRGPHGELFF
CDR3 DNA: TGTGCCAGCAGTACACGAGGACCCCACGGGGAGCTGTTTTTT

D gene: .
CDR3 length: 16
clone size: few
J gene: TRBJ2-7
V gene: TRBV3-1
CDR3 protein: CASSQAQGTPPYEQYF
CDR3 DNA: TGTGCCAGCAGCCAAGCCCAAGGGACCCCCCCCTACGAGCAGTACTTC

D gene: .
CDR3 length: 20
clone size: many
J gene: TRBJ2-2
V gene: TRBV9
CDR3 protein: CASSVVDSPTRDISDGELFF
CDR3 DNA: TGTGCCAGCAGCGTAGTGGACAGCCCGACAAGAGACATATCGGACGGGGAGCTGTTTTTT

D gene: .
CDR3 length: 14
clone size: .
J gene: TRBJ1-2
V gene: TRBV5-4
CDR3 protein: CASSLEGRGYGYTF
CDR3 DNA: TGTGCCAGCAGCTTGGAGGGGAGGGGCTATGGCTACACCTTC

D gene: TRBD1
CDR3 length: 18
clone size: .
J gene: TRBJ2-3
V gene: TRBV4-3
CDR3 protein: CASSQDPSRDRGTDTQYF
CDR3 DNA: TGCGCCAGCAGCCAAGATCCTTCCCGGGACAGAGGCACAGATACGCAGTATTTT

D gene: .
CDR3 length: 14
clone size: many
J gene: TRBJ2-1
V gene: TRBV7-9
CDR3 protein: CASSFPGPYNEQFF
CDR3 DNA: TGTGCCAGCAGCTTCCCCGGGCCCTACAATGAGCAGTTCTTC

D gene: TRBD1
CDR3 length: 15
clone size: few
J gene: TRBJ1-1
V gene: TRBV5-1
CDR3 protein: CASSLGQTPNTEAFF
CDR3 DNA: TGCGCCAGCAGCCTGGGACAGACTCCTAACACTGAAGCTTTCTTT

D gene: TRBD1
CDR3 length: 16
clone size: many
J gene: TRBJ2-7
V gene: TRBV12-3/TRBV12-4
CDR3 protein: CASSPDRGKRIYEQYF
CDR3 DNA: TGTGCCAGCAGTCCCGACAGGGGGAAAAGGATATACGAGCAGTACTTC

D gene: TRBD2
CDR3 length: 14
clone size: few
J gene: TRBJ2-7
V gene: TRBV18
CDR3 protein: CASSPTSGSGEQYF
CDR3 DNA: TGTGCCAGCTCGCCCACTAGCGGGAGTGGCGAGCAGTACTTC